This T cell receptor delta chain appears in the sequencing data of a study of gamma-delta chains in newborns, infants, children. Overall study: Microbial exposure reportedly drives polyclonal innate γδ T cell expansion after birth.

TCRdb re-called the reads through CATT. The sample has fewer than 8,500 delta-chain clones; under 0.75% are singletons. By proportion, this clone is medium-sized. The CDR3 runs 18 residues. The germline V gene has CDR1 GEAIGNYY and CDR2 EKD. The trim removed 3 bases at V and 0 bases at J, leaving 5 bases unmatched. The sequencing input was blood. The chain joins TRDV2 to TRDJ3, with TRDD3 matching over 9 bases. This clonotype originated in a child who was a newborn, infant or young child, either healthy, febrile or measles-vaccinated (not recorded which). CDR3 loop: CACDPMGDSSWDTRQMFF. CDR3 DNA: TGTGCCTGTGACCCCATGGGGGATAGCTCCTGGGACACCCGACAGATGTTTTTC.